This is a list of T cell receptor beta chains from one sample in a study of T cells after yellow fever vaccination. TCRdb called the 5' RACE reads again in MiXCR, with one record for every CDR3 protein. In the table there are some 300,000 distinct CDR3 sequences, roughly a tenth of which are singletons. The source material was CD4+ T cells sorted from PBMCs, sampled 45 days after the yellow fever booster vaccination. Receptors originate from a man aged 18 to 35 who received the YFV17D yellow fever vaccine. Each CDR3 is given with its conserved first and last residue. D genes are given only for firm matches. Rows may omit the clone size; those that give it use once, few, many or a size class.

j_gene	v_gene	abundance	d_gene	CDR3nt	CDR3aa
TRBJ1-2	TRBV20-1	few	.	TGCAGTGCCCCCCTGGCGGGGATCTATGGCTACACCTTC	CSAPLAGIYGYTF
TRBJ1-5	TRBV20-1	.	TRBD1	TGCAGTGCTTCACAGGGGTCGGGCAATCAGCCCCAGCATTTT	CSASQGSGNQPQHF
TRBJ1-1	TRBV3-2	many	.	TGTGCCAGCAAGGGGGCTTTCTTT	CASKGAFF
TRBJ2-1	TRBV5-4	.	TRBD2	TGTGCCAGCAGCTTGGGGACTAGCTGGGGCAATGAGCAGTTCTTC	CASSLGTSWGNEQFF
TRBJ1-5	TRBV4-1	.	.	TGCGCCAGCAGCCAAGATCTGACTACGGGACAGCCCCAGCATTTT	CASSQDLTTGQPQHF
TRBJ1-2	TRBV7-9	few	.	TGTGCCAGCACTCTCGGTCCCGATGCTGGCTATGGCTACACCTTC	CASTLGPDAGYGYTF
TRBJ1-5	TRBV2	few	.	TGTGCCAGCAGCGCCGAATTCAATCAGCCCCAGCATTTT	CASSAEFNQPQHF
TRBJ1-1	TRBV20-1	.	.	TGCAGTGCTAAGCGGGGTAGTGATTGGGCGGTGAACACTGAAGCTTTCTTT	CSAKRGSDWAVNTEAFF
TRBJ1-5	TRBV7-2	.	.	TGTGCCAGCAGCTCCCAGGGAGGGGGGGGCGCGTTCCATCAGCCCCAGCATTTT	CASSSQGGGGAFHQPQHF
TRBJ2-6	TRBV12-3/TRBV12-4	few	.	TGTGCCAGCAGGGGGGGGGGCGCCGGGGCCAACGTCCTGACTTTC	CASRGGGAGANVLTF
TRBJ1-2	TRBV9	few	.	TGTGCCAGCAGGTCTTCAGGGACTCCGAGCTATGGCTACACCTTC	CASRSSGTPSYGYTF
TRBJ2-2	TRBV5-4	.	.	TGTGCCAGCAGCTTGGACGGAGGGCTAAACACCGGGGAGCTGTTTTTT	CASSLDGGLNTGELFF
TRBJ2-7	TRBV5-1	many	.	TGCGCCAGCAGCTTGCAGCTGGCCTCCTACGAGCAGTACTTC	CASSLQLASYEQYF
TRBJ2-2	TRBV19	few	TRBD1	TGTGCCAGTAGTACGACAGGGTCCGGGGAGCTGTTTTTT	CASSTTGSGELFF
TRBJ1-5	TRBV7-9	many	.	TGTGCCAGCAGCTTCGCAGGGGGCAATCAGCCCCAGCATTTT	CASSFAGGNQPQHF
TRBJ2-5	TRBV10-2	.	TRBD2	TGCGCCAGCAGCCAGACTAGCGGGGGGTCGGAGACCCAGTACTTC	CASSQTSGGSETQYF
TRBJ2-7	TRBV7-9	many	TRBD1	TGTGCCAGCAGCCGGACAGGGGACGAGCAGTACTTC	CASSRTGDEQYF
TRBJ2-1	TRBV3-1	many	TRBD2	TGTGCCAGCAGGCTAGCGGGGGATAGTTACAATGAGCAGTTCTTC	CASRLAGDSYNEQFF
TRBJ2-3	TRBV6-1	many	.	TGTGCCAGCAGGAGGGGGTTTGGCCTAGAATACACAGATACGCAGTATTTT	CASRRGFGLEYTDTQYF
TRBJ2-1	TRBV5-1	.	TRBD2	TGCGCCAGCAGCTTGGAGGGTAGCGGGGAAAGGCAGTTCTTC	CASSLEGSGERQFF
TRBJ1-1	TRBV12-3/TRBV12-4	few	TRBD1	TGTGCCAGCAGCTGGACAGGTGGGGACACTGAAGCTTTCTTT	CASSWTGGDTEAFF
TRBJ2-7	TRBV19	.	TRBD2	TGTGCCAGTAGTGTGTCGCGGGGGGCCCTGTACTTC	CASSVSRGALYF
TRBJ2-2	TRBV10-1	.	TRBD1	TGCGCCAGCAGTCGGACCGGGACAGGAACCACCGGGGAGCTGTTTTTT	CASSRTGTGTTGELFF
TRBJ2-7	TRBV5-1	.	TRBD2	TGCGCCAGCAGCGTTAGCGGGGGCTCCTACGAGCAGTACTTC	CASSVSGGSYEQYF
TRBJ2-3	TRBV3-1	.	TRBD2	TGTGCCAGCAGCCCGGGACTAGCGGGGACCGGCACAGATACGCAGTATTTT	CASSPGLAGTGTDTQYF
TRBJ1-3	TRBV5-1	few	.	TGCGCCAGCAGCTTCGGGGAGTTAGAAAACACCATATATTTT	CASSFGELENTIYF
TRBJ1-1	TRBV6-5	few	.	TGTGCCAGCAGGACGGGGGGGGGCTATGCGGCAGCTTTCTTT	CASRTGGGYAAAFF
TRBJ2-3	TRBV14	few	.	TGTGCCAGCAGCCAAGTCGGGGGCCACACAGATACGCAGTATTTT	CASSQVGGHTDTQYF
TRBJ2-3	TRBV30	few	TRBD2	TGTGCCGGATCCCTAGCGGGGGGTTGGCGTACGCAGTATTTT	CAGSLAGGWRTQYF
TRBJ2-2	TRBV25-1	many	.	TGTGCCAGCAGTGAAGATAACACCGGGGAGCTGTTTTTT	CASSEDNTGELFF
TRBJ2-1	TRBV4-1	few	TRBD2	TGCGCCAGCAGCCTCCTAGCGGGGGGGAGCAATGAGCAGTTCTTC	CASSLLAGGSNEQFF
TRBJ1-2	TRBV5-1	.	.	TGCGCCAGCAGCTTGGACAGCGAAGGCTACACCTTC	CASSLDSEGYTF
TRBJ1-2	TRBV6-5	many	TRBD1	TGTGCCAGCAGTTTCACCGGGACAGGCTATGGCTACACCTTC	CASSFTGTGYGYTF
TRBJ1-1	TRBV2	.	.	TGTGCCAGCTTGGGAGAGCGTGACACTGAAGCTTTCTTT	CASLGERDTEAFF
TRBJ1-2	TRBV4-2	many	.	TGTGCCAGCAGCCTAGAGCGTAACTATGGCTACACCTTC	CASSLERNYGYTF
TRBJ2-5	TRBV23-1	many	TRBD1	TGCGCAGTGGTCCTCGTTGGCAGGGGGCAAGAGACCCAGTACTTC	CAVVLVGRGQETQYF
TRBJ2-7	TRBV5-4	.	.	TGTGCCAGCAGCTTGTGGACTGCCAATCCCGAGCAGTACTTC	CASSLWTANPEQYF
TRBJ2-3	TRBV7-3	many	TRBD1	TGTGCCAGCAGCGTGGACAGGGGGTCACAAGATACGCAGTATTTT	CASSVDRGSQDTQYF